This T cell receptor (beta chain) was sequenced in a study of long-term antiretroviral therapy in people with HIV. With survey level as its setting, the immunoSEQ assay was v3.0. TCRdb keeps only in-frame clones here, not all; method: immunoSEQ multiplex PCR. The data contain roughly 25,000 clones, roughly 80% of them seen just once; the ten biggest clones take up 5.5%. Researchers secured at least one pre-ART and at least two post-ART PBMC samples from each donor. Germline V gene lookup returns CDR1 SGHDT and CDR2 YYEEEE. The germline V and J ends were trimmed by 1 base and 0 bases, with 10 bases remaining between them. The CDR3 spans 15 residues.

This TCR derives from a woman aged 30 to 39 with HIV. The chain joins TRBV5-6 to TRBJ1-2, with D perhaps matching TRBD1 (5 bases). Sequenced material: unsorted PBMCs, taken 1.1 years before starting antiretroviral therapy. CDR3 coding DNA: TGTGCCAGCAGCTTGCAAGGGGTTACTAACTATGGCTACACCTTC. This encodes CASSLQGVTNYGYTF. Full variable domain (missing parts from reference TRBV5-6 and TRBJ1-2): DAGVTQSPTHLIKTRGQQVTLRCSPKSGHDTVSWYQQALGQGPQFIFQYYEEEERQRGNFPDRFSGHQFPNYSSELNVNALLLGDSALYLCASSLQGVTNYGYTFGSGTRLTVV.